The 15 T cell receptor beta chains below all came from one sample that was sequenced in a study of T cells in localized non-small cell lung cancer. The repertoire was sequenced with immunoSEQ multiplex PCR; TCRdb's copy has only in-frame clones and lacks some. The sample carries roughly 35,000 clones, around 93% recorded once. The sample in question was peripheral blood, obtained before any cancer treatment. These receptors were obtained from a female donor over 55 with stage I lung adenocarcinoma.

The chain has TRBV15 and TRBJ1-2; no firm D call. This CDR3 is built from 12 residues. Germline V gene data show CDR1 as LNHNV and CDR2 as YYDKDF (reference sequence). V lost 5 bases and J lost 5, with 9 bases in between. The CDR3 DNA is TGTGCCACCAGCGGCTCCCTATATGGCTACACCTTC. It translates to CATSGSLYGYTF.

The J gene is TRBJ2-3, the V gene TRBV27, with D unresolved. CDR1 and CDR2 from the germline V gene are MNHEY and SMNVEV (reference sequence). The germline V and J ends were trimmed by 4 bases and 1 base, with 9 bases remaining between them. The CDR3 covers 14 residues. The CDR3 DNA reads as TGTGCCAGCAGTTCACCCGACCGCACAGATACGCAGTATTTT. Its translation: CASSSPDRTDTQYF.

The chain combines TRBV9 with TRBJ1-5, with D possibly TRBD1 on 5 matching bases. The V end was cut by 0 bases, the J end by 3 bases, with 13 bases between. The length of the CDR3 is 16 residues. Germline lookup yields CDR1 SGDLS and CDR2 YYNGEE. CDR3 nucleotide sequence: TGTGCCAGCAGCGTAGGACCCGGGACGTACAATCAGCCCCAGCATTTT. It is translated as CASSVGPGTYNQPQHF.

J is TRBJ1-5 and V is TRBV30; D is possibly TRBD1 (5 bases). Between the trimmed V and J ends, which lost 2 bases and 0 bases, there was a span of 14 bases. The CDR3 is made up of 16 amino acids. Germline V gives CDR1 GTSNPN, CDR2 SVGIG (reference sequence). The DNA of the CDR3 is TGTGCCTGGAGTCACTCGGGACGGTTTAGCAATCAGCCCCAGCATTTT. This sequence encodes CAWSHSGRFSNQPQHF.

This sequence joins TRBV6-1 and TRBJ1-5; D unresolved. The CDR3 is 15 residues long. CDR1 and CDR2 from the germline V gene are MNHNS and SASEGT. Trimming shortened V by 6 bases and J by 7 bases, and 19 bases separated the two germline ends. The CDR3 sequence is CASSPIGVMGQPQHF. The CDR3 nucleotides read TGTGCCAGCAGCCCGATTGGGGTGATGGGGCAGCCCCAGCATTTT.

The J gene is TRBJ2-7, the V gene TRBV6-5; D not resolved. Trimming took 0 bases from V and 7 from J, leaving 19 bases between them. The CDR3 has 16 residues. Germline loops: CDR1 MNHEY, CDR2 SVGAGI. The CDR3 spells CASSYSISADLGEQYF. CDR3 coding DNA: TGTGCCAGCAGTTACTCGATTTCGGCAGACCTTGGGGAGCAGTACTTC.

The chain carries TRBV21-1 and TRBJ2-5; TRBD1, the table's D call, lacks a check against the DNA. TRBV21-1 is classified as a pseudogene. CDR3 length equals 16 residues. The CDR3 region is CASSHLRQGAQETQYF. In nucleotides, the CDR3 is TGTGCCAGCAGCCACTTAAGGCAGGGGGCTCAAGAGACCCAGTACTTC.

V usage is TRBV2 and J usage is TRBJ1-3, with 9 bases lining up with TRBD1. Germline values: CDR1 SNHLY, CDR2 FYNNEI. CDR3 length: 16 residues. V gave up 6 bases and J gave up 4 bases; unmatched junction bases: 10. The CDR3 DNA reads as TGTGCCAGCAGCCCACAGGGGGCGACAGGCGGAAACACCATATATTTT. Amino acid sequence: CASSPQGATGGNTIYF.

V is TRBV6-5 and J is TRBJ2-7; 10 bases match TRBD1. The CDR3 totals 14 residues. From germline, CDR1 is MNHEY and CDR2 SVGAGI. V shed 6 bases, J shed 2 bases, and the junction held 4 bases outside the gene matches. CDR3 loop: CASSYGQGAYEQYV. DNA for the CDR3: TGTGCCAGCAGCTACGGACAGGGGGCCTACGAGCAGTACGTC.

The chain carries TRBV7-2 and TRBJ2-6; D is possibly TRBD2 (6 bases). V gave up 1 base and J gave up 3 bases, with 10 bases separating them. There are 16 residues in the CDR3. CDR1 is SGHTA, CDR2 FQGNSA, per germline. Here the CDR3 reads CASSLEGGSGANVLTF. The CDR3 nucleotides read TGTGCCAGCAGCTTAGAGGGAGGTAGTGGGGCCAACGTCCTGACTTTC.

The chain links TRBV6-1 to TRBJ1-1; maybe TRBD1 (6 bases). V lost 7 bases and J 8 bases, leaving 11 bases between the germline ends. Looked up from germline, CDR1 is MNHNS and CDR2 is SASEGT. The CDR3 is 11 amino acids. CDR3 protein: CASNMGTEAFF. The CDR3 DNA follows: TGTGCCAGCAACATGGGGACAGAAGCTTTCTTT.

This clone was picked up one time. The J gene is TRBJ1-1, the V gene TRBV4-2, with D unresolved. Looked up from germline, CDR1 is LGHNA and CDR2 is YNFKEQ. Trimming removed 6 bases at V and 1 base at J, with 12 bases between. The CDR3 extends over 14 amino acids. The CDR3 sequence is CASRPGGGNTEAFF. The CDR3 bases are TGTGCCAGCAGGCCGGGTGGCGGGAACACTGAAGCTTTCTTT.

This chain links TRBV18 with TRBJ1-1; D uncertain. From germline, CDR1 is KGHSH and CDR2 LQKENI. This CDR3 is 15 amino acids long. Trimming took 3 bases from V and 5 from J, leaving 16 bases between them. CDR3 in amino acids: CASSPALGQRTEAFF. In DNA, the CDR3 is TGTGCCAGCTCACCGGCCTTAGGCCAGAGGACTGAAGCTTTCTTT.

This rearrangement joins TRBV5-1 to TRBJ1-1; D is ambiguous. CDR3 length equals 13 residues. CDR1 and CDR2 from the germline V gene are SGHRS and YFSETQ. The ends were cut back, 3 bases at V and 2 bases at J, with 8 bases in the middle. The CDR3, as DNA: TGCGCCAGCAGCTCCCCAGGAAACACTGAAGCTTTCTTT. Amino acid sequence: CASSSPGNTEAFF.

The rearrangement uses TRBV29-1 and TRBJ2-3; 9 nucleotides match TRBD1. CDR1 is SQVTM and CDR2 is ANQGSEA in the germline V gene. CDR3 length equals 15 residues. Losses at the gene ends were 5 bases for V and 5 bases for J; bases not matched to a gene: 11. The CDR3 reads CSVQAGQGRGDTQYF. The CDR3 nucleotides read TGCAGCGTTCAAGCGGGACAGGGAAGAGGAGATACGCAGTATTTT.